This T cell receptor (beta chain) was sequenced for a study of beta chain features in type 1 diabetes. Across the whole study: Sorted cells examined across all samples numbered around 110,000,000.

Isolated RNA was reverse transcribed in full, so expressed TCRB transcripts were sequenced. TCRdb's copy holds only in-frame clones and misses some; the assay was immunoSEQ multiplex PCR. The sample yields about 140,000 clones, 6.9% seen once. At least ten counts were recorded for this clone. Averaging approximately 120 mL, one heparinised blood draw came from each individual donor. J lost 3 bases, V lost 1 base, and 9 bases had no gene match. CDR1 and CDR2 (germline): KGHSH, LQKENI. This CDR3 region has 18 residues. The genes are TRBV18 and TRBJ2-1, with TRBD2 matching over 10 bases. The TCR sequence derives from a woman in her twenties or thirties in good health. Sequencing used central memory CD4+ T cells from blood. CDR3 DNA sequence: TGTGCCAGCTCACCACTTGCTAGCGGGGGTACCGTCTACAATGAGCAGTTCTTC. Its protein product is CASSPLASGGTVYNEQFF.